These T cell receptor beta chains were read from a single sample in a study of blood T cell repertoires in COVID-19. The assay was immunoSEQ multiplex PCR, and TCRdb's table has in-frame clones only and misses some. The sample contains approximately 120,000 clones, roughly 85% of which appear only once. Material: peripheral blood. The source of these receptors is a man older than 75 with active or convalescent COVID-19. The CDR3 runs from the conserved cysteine through the conserved F or W. A D gene is named only where the DNA matches it firmly. Where a row states a size, it is once, few, many or the class of an expanded clone; other rows omit it.

TRBV5-1,TRBD1,TRBJ2-2,15,-,CASSPGDREAGELFF,TGCGCCAGCAGCCCTGGGGACAGGGAGGCCGGGGAGCTGTTTTTT
TRBV5-1,TRBD1,TRBJ1-3,18,-,CASSTGTASLGSGNTIYF,TGCGCCAGCAGCACCGGGACAGCTTCACTAGGTTCTGGAAACACCATATATTTT
TRBV19,TRBD1,TRBJ2-4,16,-,CASRTGTGALGNIQYF,TGTGCCAGTAGAACTGGGACAGGGGCTTTGGGAAACATTCAGTACTTC
TRBV6-5,-,TRBJ2-1,13,few,CASRPPRGGEQFF,TGTGCCAGCAGACCACCCAGGGGCGGTGAGCAGTTCTTC
TRBV30,TRBD2,TRBJ2-1,15,-,CAWRPPTGLAGEQFF,TGTGCCTGGAGGCCCCCCACGGGACTAGCGGGGGAGCAGTTCTTC
TRBV6-5,TRBD1,TRBJ2-3,15,-,CASSYMGQGTDTQYF,TGTGCCAGCAGTTACATGGGACAGGGAACAGATACGCAGTATTTT
TRBV12-3/TRBV12-4,-,TRBJ2-5,13,-,CASSLGGQETQYF,TGTGCCAGCAGTTTGGGGGGACAAGAGACCCAGTACTTC
TRBV6-5,-,TRBJ1-1,15,-,CASSYSIQMNTEAFF,TGTGCCAGCAGTTACTCGATACAGATGAACACTGAAGCTTTCTTT
TRBV9,-,TRBJ2-3,19,-,CASSSPFRARQDAADTQYF,TGTGCCAGCAGCTCCCCCTTCAGAGCCCGACAGGATGCCGCAGATACGCAGTATTTT
TRBV5-1,-,TRBJ1-1,15,-,CASSGAGRADTEAFF,TGCGCCAGCAGCGGGGCAGGGAGGGCCGACACTGAAGCTTTCTTT
TRBV19,-,TRBJ2-3,13,-,CASSIVHTDTQYF,TGTGCCAGTAGTATAGTCCACACAGATACGCAGTATTTT
TRBV7-2,TRBD1,TRBJ1-6,13,-,CASSYRTGRSLHF,TGTGCCAGCAGTTATAGGACAGGTAGATCCCTCCACTTT
TRBV5-4,-,TRBJ2-5,15,-,CASNQYRGGQETQYF,TGTGCCAGCAACCAGTACAGGGGAGGACAAGAGACCCAGTACTTC
TRBV28,-,TRBJ1-2,11,-,CASSQDYGYTF,TGTGCCAGCAGTCAGGACTATGGCTACACCTTC
TRBV9,TRBD1,TRBJ2-2,17,-,CASSFRGQGEDTGELFF,TGTGCCAGCAGCTTTCGAGGACAGGGTGAGGACACCGGGGAGCTGTTTTTT
TRBV18,-,TRBJ1-2,15,-,CASSPRQGMSYGYTF,TGTGCCAGCTCACCACGGCAGGGTATGTCCTATGGCTACACCTTC
TRBV27,TRBD2,TRBJ2-7,13,-,CASASGMSYEQYF,TGTGCCAGTGCTAGCGGAATGTCCTACGAGCAGTACTTC
TRBV5-6,-,TRBJ1-2,15,-,CASSSTWASRYGYTF,TGTGCCAGCAGCTCGACCTGGGCCTCCCGCTATGGCTACACCTTC
TRBV12-3/TRBV12-4,-,TRBJ2-7,12,-,CASSRTNYEQYF,TGTGCCAGCAGCCGGACTAACTACGAGCAGTACTTC
TRBV11-2,TRBD1,TRBJ1-1,15,-,CASSLDWTGVTEAFF,TGTGCCAGCAGCTTAGACTGGACAGGGGTTACTGAAGCTTTCTTT
TRBV12-3/TRBV12-4,-,TRBJ2-1,12,few,CASRRTVSEQFF,TGTGCCAGCAGACGGACAGTCTCCGAGCAGTTCTTC
TRBV3-1/TRBV3-2,-,TRBJ1-1,16,-,CASSQVQIPGGTEAFF,TGTGCCAGCAGCCAAGTGCAAATTCCGGGAGGCACTGAAGCTTTCTTT
TRBV29-1,-,TRBJ1-5,12,-,CSCRDTDQPQHF,TGCAGCTGCCGGGACACCGATCAGCCCCAGCATTTT
TRBV2,-,TRBJ1-3,15,-,CASSVQARSGNTIYF,TGTGCCAGCAGTGTACAGGCGCGCTCTGGAAACACCATATATTTT
TRBV5-4,-,TRBJ2-5,11,-,CASSPGETQYF,TGTGCCAGCAGCCCAGGGGAGACCCAGTACTTC
TRBV20-1,-,TRBJ1-3,14,-,CSASVGASGNTIYF,TGCAGTGCTAGTGTTGGGGCCTCTGGAAACACCATATATTTT
TRBV3-1/TRBV3-2,-,TRBJ1-2,14,once,CASSQDLRVRGYTF,TGTGCCAGCAGCCAGGATCTCAGGGTACGGGGCTACACCTTC
TRBV6-2/TRBV6-3,TRBD1,TRBJ1-1,13,once,CASSYSMTGEAFF,TGTGCCAGCAGTTACTCGATGACAGGGGAAGCTTTCTTT
TRBV5-1,-,TRBJ1-1,14,-,CASSSGVMNTEAFF,TGCGCCAGCAGCTCGGGGGTCATGAACACTGAAGCTTTCTTT
TRBV10-3,TRBD1,TRBJ1-2,14,once,CAISGDRTNYGYTF,TGTGCCATCAGTGGGGACAGGACAAACTATGGCTACACCTTC
TRBV4-1,TRBD1,TRBJ2-2,16,-,CASSQAGTGNSGELFF,TGCGCCAGCAGCCAAGCCGGGACAGGGAATTCCGGGGAGCTGTTTTTT
TRBV28,-,TRBJ1-2,15,-,CASSLSPKGLEGYTF,TGTGCCAGCAGTTTATCGCCGAAGGGGCTCGAGGGCTACACCTTC
TRBV6-6,-,TRBJ1-2,12,-,CASSNQGYGYTF,TGTGCCAGCAGTAACCAGGGGTACGGCTACACCTTC
TRBV20-1,-,TRBJ2-1,11,-,CSARGPNEQFF,TGCAGTGCTAGGGGCCCGAATGAGCAGTTCTTC
TRBV7-9,TRBD1,TRBJ2-1,16,-,CASSAIRDRAYNEQFF,TGTGCCAGCAGCGCAATCCGGGACAGGGCCTACAATGAGCAGTTCTTC
TRBV3-1/TRBV3-2,TRBD2,TRBJ2-2,14,once,CASSQGGGPGELFF,TGTGCCAGCAGCCAAGGGGGGGGTCCCGGGGAGCTGTTTTTT
TRBV3-1/TRBV3-2,TRBD2,TRBJ2-3,16,-,CASSQVGSGSRDTQYF,TGTGCCAGCAGCCAAGTCGGTAGCGGGAGCAGAGATACGCAGTATTTT
TRBV5-1,-,TRBJ1-1,14,-,CASSLGTMNTEAFF,TGCGCCAGCAGCCTCGGTACGATGAACACTGAAGCTTTCTTT
TRBV7-7,TRBD2,TRBJ2-1,14,-,CASSSLTSGTEQFF,TGTGCCAGCAGCTCCTTGACTAGCGGGACTGAGCAGTTCTTC
TRBV30,-,TRBJ1-1,13,few,CAWSSMGDTEAFF,TGTGCCTGGAGCAGCATGGGCGACACTGAAGCTTTCTTT
TRBV2,TRBD1,TRBJ2-7,15,once,CASSQETGGSGEQYF,TGTGCCAGCAGCCAGGAGACAGGGGGAAGTGGTGAGCAGTACTTC
TRBV14,-,TRBJ2-1,14,few,CASSQERGYNEQFF,TGTGCCAGCAGCCAAGAGAGGGGGTACAATGAGCAGTTCTTC
TRBV24-1,-,TRBJ2-5,13,-,CATSDGYQETQYF,TGTGCCACCAGTGACGGTTACCAAGAGACCCAGTACTTC
TRBV4-1,TRBD1,TRBJ1-2,15,-,CASSTRTGNYHGYTF,TGCGCCAGCAGCACTAGGACAGGGAATTATCATGGCTACACCTTC
TRBV5-4,TRBD2,TRBJ2-2,16,once,CASSLVAGGLPGELFF,TGTGCCAGCAGCTTAGTTGCGGGGGGACTCCCCGGGGAGCTGTTTTTT
TRBV29-1,-,TRBJ1-2,12,-,CSVERTDHGYTF,TGCAGCGTTGAAAGGACAGATCATGGCTACACCTTC
TRBV19,-,TRBJ1-3,14,-,CASSGTHSGNTIYF,TGTGCCAGTAGCGGGACACACTCTGGAAACACCATATATTTT
TRBV7-2,-,TRBJ2-2,16,-,CASSKHTGPNTGELFF,TGTGCCAGCAGCAAGCACACAGGGCCGAACACCGGGGAGCTGTTTTTT
TRBV7-2,TRBD1,TRBJ2-1,15,once,CASSQDRGTENEQFF,TGTGCCAGCAGTCAAGACAGGGGAACGGAAAATGAGCAGTTCTTC
TRBV2,-,TRBJ2-6,15,-,CASSEVFVGANVLTF,TGTGCCAGCAGTGAAGTGTTCGTTGGGGCCAACGTCCTGACTTTC
TRBV15,TRBD1,TRBJ1-1,15,once,CATSRSGQANTEAFF,TGTGCCACCAGCCGTTCAGGACAGGCGAACACTGAAGCTTTCTTT
TRBV29-1,TRBD2,TRBJ2-5,14,few,CSVGLAGSQETQYF,TGCAGCGTTGGACTAGCGGGTTCCCAAGAGACCCAGTACTTC
TRBV28,TRBD1,TRBJ2-7,17,few,CASSPLSGQGPDYEQYF,TGTGCCAGCAGTCCCCTATCAGGACAGGGGCCCGACTACGAGCAGTACTTC
TRBV18,-,TRBJ1-1,14,-,CASSQTNGNTEAFF,TGTGCCAGCTCACAGACAAACGGGAACACTGAAGCTTTCTTT
TRBV25-1,TRBD2,TRBJ2-1,15,-,CASSETGFSGRRQFF,TGTGCCAGCAGTGAAACAGGATTTAGCGGGAGACGCCAGTTCTTC
TRBV5-4,TRBD1,TRBJ2-4,16,-,CASSQDRAGGKNIQYF,TGTGCCAGCAGCCAAGACAGGGCTGGGGGCAAAAACATTCAGTACTTC
TRBV10-3,-,TRBJ2-5,14,-,CAISARGAQETQYF,TGTGCCATCAGTGCCCGTGGGGCCCAAGAGACCCAGTACTTC
TRBV15,TRBD1,TRBJ1-5,15,-,CATSRGTVSNQPQHF,TGTGCCACCAGCAGGGGGACAGTGAGCAATCAGCCCCAGCATTTT